This entry lists 29 T cell receptor beta chains sequenced from one sample in a study of T-cell memory formation after mild COVID-19. TCRdb re-analysed the 5' RACE reads in MiXCR, keeping a single row per CDR3 protein. The table includes more than 200,000 distinct CDR3 sequences, 16% detected once. The sample consisted of PBMCs or a T cell subset sorted from them (not recorded which). The origin of the receptors is a man between 18 and 29 years old who had mild COVID-19 (a few samples of this study predate the infection). Cell type and time point are not known.

This clonotype was recorded at least ten times. Here the CDR3 DNA reads TGTGCCAGCAGCTTCAGCGGGGGGGCGACAAACACAGATACGCAGTATTTT. It is translated as CASSFSGGATNTDTQYF. This rearrangement joins TRBV5-5 to TRBJ2-3; 10 bases agree with TRBD2. CDR1 and CDR2 (germline): SGHKS, YYEKEE (reference sequence). The CDR3 loop spans 17 amino acids. The V segment lost 2 bases and the J segment 2 bases; nucleotides outside the gene matches: 8.

This clonotype was seen only a few times. The chain carries TRBV20-1 and TRBJ2-5, with 9 bases fitting TRBD2. Germline CDR1 is DFQATT and CDR2 is SNEGSKA (reference sequence). The V segment lost 6 bases and the J segment 5 bases; nucleotides outside the gene matches: 4. The CDR3 loop spans 12 amino acids. CDR3 residues: CSASSGDETQYF. The CDR3 coding sequence is TGCAGTGCCTCTAGCGGGGATGAGACCCAGTACTTC.

This clonotype was seen a handful of times. The V call is TRBV6-5, the J call TRBJ1-5; D unclear. The V end lost 6 bases, the J end lost 9 bases, and 15 bases lay between the germline ends. The CDR3 is made up of 13 amino acids. Germline V gives CDR1 MNHEY, CDR2 SVGAGI. CDR3 nucleotide sequence: TGTGCCAGCAGCCGCGGACCTGCGAGGCCCCAGCATTTT. This gives the protein CASSRGPARPQHF.

This clonotype was detected a few times. The chain employs TRBV4-3 and TRBJ1-2; 10 nucleotides align to TRBD1. Looked up from germline, CDR1 is LGHNA and CDR2 is YSLEER. The CDR3 is made up of 14 amino acids. J gave up 6 bases and V 4 bases, and 5 bases lay outside the gene matches. The CDR3 nucleotides read TGCGCCAGCAGCCTTACCGGGACAGGGGATGGCTACACCTTC. Translating gives CASSLTGTGDGYTF.

The V gene is TRBV27, the J gene TRBJ1-2, with a weak D call TRBD1 (6 bases). The CDR3 contains 14 residues. CDR1 MNHEY and CDR2 SMNVEV come from the germline V gene (reference sequence). Trimming pared 4 bases from V and 2 bases from J, leaving 11 bases between. The CDR3 region has the DNA TGTGCCAGCAGTTCGGGGGGCAGAAACTATGGCTACACCTTC. Amino acids: CASSSGGRNYGYTF.

This clonotype occurred a few times. The chain couples TRBV2 to TRBJ2-3; D uncertain. V was clipped by 2 bases and J by 1 base, with 7 bases between them. This CDR3 has 14 residues. The germline CDR1 and CDR2 sequences are SNHLY and FYNNEI. The CDR3 coding sequence is TGTGCCAGCAGTGAAAGCTCACGCACAGATACGCAGTATTTT. Encoded protein: CASSESSRTDTQYF.

This chain uses TRBV5-1 with TRBJ2-1; maybe TRBD1 (5 bases). Germline loops: CDR1 SGHRS, CDR2 YFSETQ. Trimming removed 0 bases at V and 6 bases at J, with 10 bases between. CDR3 size: 14 residues. CDR3 coding DNA: TGCGCCAGCAGCTTGGGTCAGGGTAGCAATGAGCAGTTCTTC. Its translation: CASSLGQGSNEQFF.

This clonotype came up many times. V gene TRBV28 combines with J gene TRBJ2-7, with a tentative D call TRBD2 (5 bases). V was clipped by 2 bases and J by 2 bases, with 10 bases between them. In germline, CDR1 is MDHEN, CDR2 SYDVKM. The CDR3 is 14 amino acids. As DNA, the CDR3 is TGTGCCAGCAGTTTAGCGGGTGGGACCTACGAGCAGTACGTC. It translates to CASSLAGGTYEQYV.

V is TRBV7-9 and J is TRBJ1-2; 9 bases match TRBD1. Germline lookup yields CDR1 SEHNR and CDR2 FQNEAQ (reference sequence). The J segment lost 4 bases and the V segment lost 5 bases, leaving 8 bases of the junction unmatched. CDR3 size: 15 residues. This CDR3 is CASSAHRGQGYGYTF. Here the CDR3 DNA reads TGTGCCAGCAGCGCGCACAGGGGGCAGGGCTATGGCTACACCTTC.

This clonotype showed up many times. V is TRBV7-2 and J is TRBJ1-1; possible D gene TRBD1, 5 bases. With 0 bases removed from V and 4 bases from J, the gap between germline ends came to 9 bases. The CDR3 totals 14 residues. Germline values: CDR1 SGHTA, CDR2 FQGNSA. The CDR3 region is CASSLARDGTEAFF. CDR3 coding DNA: TGTGCCAGCAGCTTAGCCAGGGATGGCACTGAAGCTTTCTTT.

The chain combines TRBV6-5 with TRBJ1-5; no reliable D call. V lost 6 bases and J 6 bases, leaving 15 bases between the germline ends. Germline CDR1 reads MNHEY; CDR2 reads SVGAGI. CDR3 length equals 14 residues. The CDR3 DNA follows: TGTGCCAGCAGCACCGGAGGATGGAGTCAGCCCCAGCATTTT. As protein: CASSTGGWSQPQHF.

This clonotype was observed a handful of times. The chain has TRBV27 and TRBJ2-3; D is perhaps TRBD1 (5 bases). Trimming cost V 5 bases and J 0 bases, with 6 bases left between them. Per the germline V gene, CDR1 is MNHEY and CDR2 is SMNVEV (reference sequence). The CDR3 totals 13 residues. This CDR3 is CASSPGSTDTQYF. DNA for the CDR3: TGTGCCAGCAGTCCAGGGAGCACAGATACGCAGTATTTT.

The sample holds a few counts of this clonotype. V is TRBV5-1 and J is TRBJ2-7; D is unclear. Trimming removed 4 bases at V and 6 bases at J, with 17 bases between. This CDR3 spans 14 amino acids. The germline CDR1 and CDR2 sequences are SGHRS and YFSETQ. Here the CDR3 reads CASSPTPGRAEQYF. CDR3 nucleotide sequence: TGCGCCAGCAGCCCGACCCCCGGACGGGCCGAGCAGTACTTC.

The chain links TRBV4-3 to TRBJ2-2, with D uncertain. Germline loops: CDR1 LGHNA, CDR2 YSLEER. The ends were cut back, 0 bases at V and 4 bases at J, with 12 bases in the middle. The CDR3 is 16 amino acids. In DNA form, the CDR3 reads TGCGCCAGCAGCCAAGATACCAGTAGTGGCACCGGGGAGCTGTTTTTT. This gives the protein CASSQDTSSGTGELFF.

The sample holds a few counts of this clonotype. V usage is TRBV10-3 and J usage is TRBJ1-1; 7 bases align to TRBD1. This CDR3 spans 11 amino acids. The trim removed 10 bases at V and 7 bases at J, leaving 6 bases unmatched. Germline V lookup: CDR1 ENHRY, CDR2 SYGVKD. The CDR3 DNA reads TGTGCCAGTACAGGGGAGGTTGAAGCTTTCTTT. Residues: CASTGEVEAFF.

This chain joins TRBV2 and TRBJ1-2; D perhaps matches TRBD1 (5 bases). Germline V CDR1 and CDR2: SNHLY, FYNNEI. V was pared by 7 bases and J by 8 bases, with 14 bases between. The CDR3 consists of 12 residues. This CDR3 is CASTSQGEGYTF. The CDR3 DNA sequence: TGTGCCAGCACATCCCAGGGCGAAGGCTACACCTTC.

This clonotype came up a few times. V gene TRBV12-3 or TRBV12-4 combines with J gene TRBJ1-6; D remains unclear. With 7 bases removed from V and 12 bases from J, the gap between germline ends came to 16 bases. This CDR3 is 13 amino acids long. Here the CDR3 reads CASTRPGVLPLHF. The CDR3 bases are TGTGCCAGCACCCGCCCCGGGGTCCTACCCCTCCACTTT.

The chain links TRBV28 to TRBJ2-1; D unclear. CDR3 length: 16 residues. V was pared by 3 bases and J by 0 bases, with 12 bases between. The germline V gene encodes CDR1 MDHEN and CDR2 SYDVKM. CDR3 in amino acids: CASSLGRRSSYNEQFF. The CDR3 DNA sequence: TGTGCCAGCAGTTTGGGCCGACGCAGCTCCTACAATGAGCAGTTCTTC.

The chain links TRBV6-2 or TRBV6-3 to TRBJ2-3; 11 bases align to TRBD2. The trim removed 8 bases at V and 6 bases at J, leaving 10 bases unmatched. Looked up from germline, CDR1 is MNHEY and CDR2 is SVGEGT. CDR3 size: 15 residues. CDR3 protein: CASLDSGGAMDTQYF. CDR3 nucleotide sequence: TGTGCCAGCTTGGATAGCGGGGGGGCCATGGATACGCAGTATTTT.

This clonotype was seen repeatedly, ten times or more. The chain's CDR3 is CASSVGISRNEKLFF. The CDR3, as DNA: TGCGCCAGCAGCGTAGGGATCAGCAGAAATGAAAAACTGTTTTTT. This sequence joins TRBV4-3 and TRBJ1-4, with no clear D. The length of the CDR3 is 15 residues. Germline V lookup: CDR1 LGHNA, CDR2 YSLEER. The V gene lost 5 bases and the J gene lost 5 bases, with 15 bases spanning the gap.

This rearrangement joins TRBV2 to TRBJ2-2; 7 positions agree with TRBD1. V lost 8 bases and J lost 1; bases outside the gene matches: 4. The CDR3 spans 14 residues. Germline V gene lookup returns CDR1 SNHLY and CDR2 FYNNEI. The CDR3 loop reads CASAGGENTGELFF. CDR3 coding DNA: TGTGCCAGCGCAGGGGGAGAGAACACCGGGGAGCTGTTTTTT. The full variable domain, its missing parts supplied by reference TRBV2 and TRBJ2-2, is EPEVTQTPSHQVTQMGQEVILRCVPISNHLYFYWYRQILGQKVEFLVSFYNNEISEKSEIFDDQFSVERPDGSNFTLKIRSTKLEDSAMYFCASAGGENTGELFFGEGSRLTVL.

In its sample, this clonotype was seen once. The J gene is TRBJ2-1, the V gene TRBV9; 10 positions agree with TRBD1. The J segment lost 4 bases and the V segment lost 4 bases, leaving 14 bases of the junction unmatched. CDR1 and CDR2 from the germline V gene are SGDLS and YYNGEE. This CDR3 contains 18 residues. The CDR3 is CASSLSVRDRGLYNEQFF. The CDR3 bases are TGTGCCAGCAGCCTAAGCGTAAGGGACAGGGGCCTTTACAATGAGCAGTTCTTC.

In its sample, this clonotype was seen a few times. J is TRBJ2-7 and V is TRBV20-1, with TRBD2 as a possible D gene (5 bases). The V end was cut by 6 bases, the J end by 3 bases, with 9 bases between. Germline CDR1 is DFQATT and CDR2 is SNEGSKA (reference sequence). This CDR3 spans 11 amino acids. CDR3 amino acids: CSAPGGYEQYV. The CDR3, as DNA: TGCAGTGCCCCCGGAGGCTACGAGCAGTACGTC.

This rearrangement joins TRBV14 to TRBJ1-2; maybe TRBD1 (5 bases). This CDR3 has 15 amino acids. V was clipped by 1 base and J by 8 bases, with 17 bases between them. Germline CDR1 and CDR2: SGHDN and FVKESK. CDR3 in amino acids: CASSQVRDSLAGYTF. In DNA, the CDR3 is TGTGCCAGCAGCCAAGTCCGGGACTCGCTGGCAGGCTACACCTTC.

The CDR3 DNA reads TGTGCCAGCTCACCGGACAGGAGTTTGTCGGGGGGCTACACCTTC. This codes for CASSPDRSLSGGYTF. The chain is built from TRBV18 and TRBJ1-2; 7 positions agree with TRBD1. Germline V lookup: CDR1 KGHSH, CDR2 LQKENI. The CDR3 contains 15 residues. The V and J ends lost 3 bases and 8 bases, in that order; junction bases with no gene match: 12.

The rearrangement joins TRBV5-6 to TRBJ2-7, with D perhaps matching TRBD2 (5 bases). Deletions cut 4 bases from V and 2 bases from J, with 10 bases between. The germline V gene encodes CDR1 SGHDT and CDR2 YYEEEE. This CDR3 spans 13 amino acids. CDR3 residues: CASSLRDPYEQYV. The CDR3 bases are TGTGCCAGCAGCCTACGGGATCCCTACGAGCAGTACGTC.

This clonotype was observed a few times. The chain recombines TRBV6-2 or TRBV6-3 with TRBJ2-7; D is possibly TRBD1 (6 bases). The germline V and J ends were trimmed by 7 bases and 3 bases, with 10 bases remaining between them. Germline values: CDR1 MNHEY, CDR2 SVGEGT. This CDR3 has 12 amino acids. The CDR3 reads CASKDSNYEQYV. CDR3 coding DNA: TGTGCCAGCAAGGACAGCAACTACGAGCAGTACGTC.

This clonotype was recorded a few times. The V and J genes are TRBV7-9 and TRBJ1-1; D may be TRBD1 (5 bases). This CDR3 has 14 amino acids. V dropped 2 bases and J dropped 4 bases, with 11 bases sitting between them. The V gene's germline CDR1 is SEHNR and CDR2 FQNEAQ (reference sequence). The chain's CDR3 is CASSLQGEATEAFF. CDR3 nucleotide sequence: TGTGCCAGCAGCTTACAGGGTGAGGCCACTGAAGCTTTCTTT.

This chain joins TRBV5-1 and TRBJ2-1; 12 bases map to TRBD2. The CDR3 runs to 16 residues. V lost 4 bases to trimming and J lost 8 bases; unmatched junction nucleotides: 10. CDR1 and CDR2 from the germline V gene are SGHRS and YFSETQ. The CDR3 region is CASSISLAGGRYEQFF. CDR3 DNA: TGCGCCAGCAGCATCTCGCTAGCGGGGGGGCGCTATGAGCAGTTCTTC.